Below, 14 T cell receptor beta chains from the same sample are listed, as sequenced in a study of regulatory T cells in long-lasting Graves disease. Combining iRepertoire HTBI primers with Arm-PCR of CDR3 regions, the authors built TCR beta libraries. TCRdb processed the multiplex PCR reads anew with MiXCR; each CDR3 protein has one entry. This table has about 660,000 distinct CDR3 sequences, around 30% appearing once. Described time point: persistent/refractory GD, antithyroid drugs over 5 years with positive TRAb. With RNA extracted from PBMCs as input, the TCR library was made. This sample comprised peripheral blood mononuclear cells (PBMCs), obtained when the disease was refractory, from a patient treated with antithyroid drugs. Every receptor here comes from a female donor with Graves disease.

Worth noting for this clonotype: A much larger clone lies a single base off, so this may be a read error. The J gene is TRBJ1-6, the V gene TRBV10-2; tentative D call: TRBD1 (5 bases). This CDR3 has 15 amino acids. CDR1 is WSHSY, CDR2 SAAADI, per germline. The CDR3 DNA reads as TGCGCCAGCAGTGAGCTCGGGACGGCTAATCCACCCCTCCACTTT. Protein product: CASSELGTANPPLHF.

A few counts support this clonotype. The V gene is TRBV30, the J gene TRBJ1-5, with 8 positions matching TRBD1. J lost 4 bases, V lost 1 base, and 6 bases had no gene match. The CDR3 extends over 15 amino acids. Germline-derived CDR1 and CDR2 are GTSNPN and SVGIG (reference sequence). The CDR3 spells CAWSETGANNQPQHF. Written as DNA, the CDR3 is TGTGCCTGGAGTGAGACAGGGGCCAATAATCAGCCCCAGCATTTT.

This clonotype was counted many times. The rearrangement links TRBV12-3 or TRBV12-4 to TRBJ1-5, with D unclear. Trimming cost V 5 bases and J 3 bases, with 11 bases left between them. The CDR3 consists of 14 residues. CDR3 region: CASSPYSNNQPQHF. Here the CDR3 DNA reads TGTGCCAGCAGTCCTTACAGCAACAATCAGCCCCAGCATTTT.

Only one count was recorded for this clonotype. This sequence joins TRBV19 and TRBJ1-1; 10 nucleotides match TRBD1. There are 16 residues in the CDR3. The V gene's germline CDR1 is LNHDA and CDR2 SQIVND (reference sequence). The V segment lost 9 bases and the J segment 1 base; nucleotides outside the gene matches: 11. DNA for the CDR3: TGTGCCAGCAACAACCGGGACAGGGGCCGGAACACTGAAGCTTTCTTT. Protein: CASNNRDRGRNTEAFF.

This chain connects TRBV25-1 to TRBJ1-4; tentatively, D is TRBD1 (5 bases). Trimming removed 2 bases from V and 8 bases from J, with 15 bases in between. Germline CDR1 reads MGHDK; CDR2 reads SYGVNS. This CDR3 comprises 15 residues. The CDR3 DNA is TGTGCCAGCAGTGAACGGGACGGCTGGGGGGAAAAACTGTTTTTT. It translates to CASSERDGWGEKLFF.

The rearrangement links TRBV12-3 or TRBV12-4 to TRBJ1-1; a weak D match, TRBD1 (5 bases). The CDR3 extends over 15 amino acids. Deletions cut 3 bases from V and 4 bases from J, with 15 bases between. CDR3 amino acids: CASSLGPGRGTEAFF. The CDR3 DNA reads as TGTGCCAGCAGTTTGGGCCCAGGGAGGGGCACTGAAGCTTTCTTT.

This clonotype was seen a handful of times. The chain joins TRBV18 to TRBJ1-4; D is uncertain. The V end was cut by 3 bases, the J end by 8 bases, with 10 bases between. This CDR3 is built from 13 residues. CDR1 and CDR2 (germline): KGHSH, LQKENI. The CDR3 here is CASSPGPGEKLFF. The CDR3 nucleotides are TGTGCCAGCTCACCTGGGCCGGGAGAAAAACTGTTTTTT. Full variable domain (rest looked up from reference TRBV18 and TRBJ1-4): NAGVMQNPRHLVRRRGQEARLRCSPMKGHSHVYWYRQLPEEGLKFMVYLQKENIIDESGMPKERFSAEFPKEGPSILRIQQVVRGDSAAYFCASSPGPGEKLFFGSGTQLSVL.

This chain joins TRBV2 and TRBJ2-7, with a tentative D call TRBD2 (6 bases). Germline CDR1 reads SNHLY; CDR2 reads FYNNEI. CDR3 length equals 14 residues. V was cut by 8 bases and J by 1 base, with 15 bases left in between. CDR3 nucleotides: TGTGCCAGCGCGGTGCTAGCGCAATCCTACGAGCAGTACTTC. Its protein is CASAVLAQSYEQYF.

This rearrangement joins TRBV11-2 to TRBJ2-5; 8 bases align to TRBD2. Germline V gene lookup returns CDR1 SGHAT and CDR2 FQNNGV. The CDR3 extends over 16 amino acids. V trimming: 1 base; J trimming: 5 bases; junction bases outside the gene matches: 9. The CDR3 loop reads CASSLVDSGTLETQYF. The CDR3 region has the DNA TGTGCCAGCAGCTTAGTGGATAGCGGGACGTTGGAGACCCAGTACTTC.

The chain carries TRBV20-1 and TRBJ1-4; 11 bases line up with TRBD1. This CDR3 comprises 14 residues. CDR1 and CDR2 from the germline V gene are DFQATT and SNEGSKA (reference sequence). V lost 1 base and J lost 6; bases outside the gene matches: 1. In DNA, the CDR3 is TGCAGTGCTAGAGGGACAGGGGGCGATGAAAAACTGTTTTTT. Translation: CSARGTGGDEKLFF.

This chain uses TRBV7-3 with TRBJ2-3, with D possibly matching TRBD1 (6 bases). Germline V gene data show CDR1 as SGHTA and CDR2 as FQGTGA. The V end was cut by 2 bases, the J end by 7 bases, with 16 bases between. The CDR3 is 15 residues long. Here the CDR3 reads CASSLGSRTANTQYF. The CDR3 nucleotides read TGTGCCAGCAGCTTAGGATCGCGGACAGCGAATACGCAGTATTTT.

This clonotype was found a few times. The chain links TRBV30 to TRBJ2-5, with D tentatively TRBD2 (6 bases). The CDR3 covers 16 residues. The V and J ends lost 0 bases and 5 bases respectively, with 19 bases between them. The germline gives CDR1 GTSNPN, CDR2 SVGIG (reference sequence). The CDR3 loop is CAWSVLGGIDYETQYF. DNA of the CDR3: TGTGCCTGGAGTGTACTCGGCGGGATAGATTATGAGACCCAGTACTTC.

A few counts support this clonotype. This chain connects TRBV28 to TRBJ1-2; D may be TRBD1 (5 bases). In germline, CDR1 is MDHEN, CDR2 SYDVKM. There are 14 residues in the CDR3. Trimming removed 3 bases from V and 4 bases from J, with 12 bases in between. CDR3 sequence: CASSLGRGTYGYTF. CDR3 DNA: TGTGCCAGCAGTTTGGGGCGCGGGACCTATGGCTACACCTTC.

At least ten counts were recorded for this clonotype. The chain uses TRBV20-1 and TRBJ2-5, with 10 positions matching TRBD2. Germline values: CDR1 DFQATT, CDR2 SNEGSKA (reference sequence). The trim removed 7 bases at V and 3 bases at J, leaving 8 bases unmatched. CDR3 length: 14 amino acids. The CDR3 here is CSGTSGIGEETQYF. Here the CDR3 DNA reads TGCAGTGGAACTAGCGGGATAGGCGAAGAGACCCAGTACTTC.